The 23 T cell receptor beta chains below were found in one sample sequenced in a study of blood T cell repertoires in COVID-19. Clones were read by immunoSEQ multiplex PCR, and TCRdb kept only the in-frame ones, dropping some. The profile shows 130,000 to 150,000 clones, around 90% of them singletons. The material sequenced was peripheral blood. The receptors here all came from a man between 65 and 80 years old with acute or convalescent COVID-19.

Here the CDR3 DNA reads TGTGCCAGCAGTGCCGACAGTCGAGGCAATCAGCCCCAGCATTTT. It encodes CASSADSRGNQPQHF. The chain combines TRBV2 with TRBJ1-5, with D possibly being TRBD1 (5 bases). The CDR3 spans 15 residues. Per the germline V gene, CDR1 is SNHLY and CDR2 is FYNNEI. Trimming took off 4 bases at V and 2 bases at J, with 12 bases between the two ends.

V is TRBV21-1 and J is TRBJ2-3; no DNA check was done on the table's D call, TRBD2. TRBV21-1 is termed a pseudogene. This CDR3 comprises 16 residues. The CDR3 sequence is CASSKGGGLFTDTQYF. In DNA form, the CDR3 reads TGTGCCAGCAGCAAAGGGGGGGGACTTTTCACAGATACGCAGTATTTT.

The rearrangement uses TRBV7-9 and TRBJ1-2, with 7 bases that match TRBD1. Germline V gene data show CDR1 as SEHNR and CDR2 as FQNEAQ (reference sequence). Trimming removed 3 bases from V and 7 bases from J; junction bases left unmatched: 5. This CDR3 has 13 residues. The DNA for the CDR3 is TGTGCCAGCAGCTTGGGTCACAGGGGTGGCTACACCTTC. Translating gives CASSLGHRGGYTF.

V is TRBV7-3 and J is TRBJ2-1; 14 positions match TRBD2. The junction had 8 bases not matched to a gene; V was cut back by 3 bases and J by 1 base. CDR3 size: 19 residues. The V gene's germline CDR1 is SGHTA and CDR2 FQGTGA. DNA for the CDR3: TGTGCCAGCAGCTTGGGAGGACTAGCGGGAGGTGGATCCTACAATGAGCAGTTCTTC. Its protein product is CASSLGGLAGGGSYNEQFF.

This CDR3 reads CASSQPINSQPQHF. CDR3 nucleotide sequence: TGCGCCAGCAGTCAACCAATAAACAGCCAGCCCCAGCATTTT. The V gene is TRBV23-1, the J gene TRBJ1-5; D is undetermined. TRBV23-1 falls under the ORF class, with uncertain function. The CDR3 is made up of 14 amino acids. V lost 2 bases and J lost 7, with 12 bases in between.

The gene calls are TRBV6-5 and TRBJ1-1; a possible D gene is TRBD1 (6 bases). Germline CDR1 reads MNHEY; CDR2 reads SVGAGI. This CDR3 contains 15 residues. V lost 4 bases and J 2 bases, leaving 14 bases between the germline ends. The CDR3 coding sequence is TGTGCCAGCAGTTTTGTCCGACAGGCAAACACTGAAGCTTTCTTT. It specifies CASSFVRQANTEAFF.

V usage is TRBV28 and J usage is TRBJ2-3; D is ambiguous. V lost 3 bases and J lost 5, with 6 bases in between. Germline V gene data show CDR1 as MDHEN and CDR2 as SYDVKM. CDR3 size: 12 residues. The DNA for the CDR3 is TGTGCCAGCAGTTTTAAGAGAGATACGCAGTATTTT. Amino acid sequence: CASSFKRDTQYF. Using reference TRBV28 and TRBJ2-3 for the parts outside the CDR3, the full variable domain is DVKVTQSSRYLVKRTGEKVFLECVQDMDHENMFWYRQDPGLGLRLIYFSYDVKMKEKGDIPEGYSVSREKKERFSLILESASTNQTSMYLCASSFKRDTQYFGPGTRLTVL.

V and J are TRBV19 and TRBJ2-3; D gene ambiguous. From germline, CDR1 is LNHDA and CDR2 SQIVND (reference sequence). The length of the CDR3 is 13 residues. Trimming took off 7 bases at V and 4 bases at J, with 12 bases between the two ends. Here the CDR3 reads CASNKNLADTQYF. The CDR3, as DNA: TGTGCCAGTAATAAGAACTTAGCAGATACGCAGTATTTT.

This clone was picked up a small number of times. The CDR3 reads CASSPDRGVAEATGELFF. In DNA form, the CDR3 reads TGCGCCAGCAGCCCCGATCGGGGTGTAGCGGAGGCCACCGGGGAGCTGTTTTTT. This rearrangement joins TRBV4-1 to TRBJ2-2; D possibly corresponds to TRBD2 (6 bases). Germline CDR1 MGHRA, CDR2 YSYEKL. V gave up 4 bases and J gave up 4 bases, with 22 bases separating them. The CDR3 has 18 amino acids.

This chain joins TRBV6-1 and TRBJ2-7; the match to TRBD1 covers 10 bases. Trimming took 2 bases from V and 2 from J; bases not matched to a gene: 6. CDR1 and CDR2 from the germline V gene are MNHNS and SASEGT. The CDR3 loop spans 16 amino acids. The CDR3 DNA reads as TGTGCCAGCAGTGAATTGGCGGGACAGGGGCCCTACGAGCAGTACTTC. Protein sequence: CASSELAGQGPYEQYF.

This chain joins TRBV7-8 and TRBJ1-5; no clear D gene. The CDR3 runs 13 residues. Trimming took off 5 bases at V and 3 bases at J, with 8 bases between the two ends. CDR1 is SGHVS and CDR2 is FQNEAQ in the germline V gene. The CDR3 is CASSPIFNQPQHF. The CDR3 DNA reads as TGTGCCAGCAGCCCCATTTTCAATCAGCCCCAGCATTTT.

This chain uses TRBV11-2 with TRBJ2-3, with D perhaps TRBD1 (7 bases). The CDR3 length is 16 residues. The V gene's germline CDR1 is SGHAT and CDR2 FQNNGV. V shed 1 base and J shed 3 bases, with 14 bases lying between them. The CDR3, as DNA: TGTGCCAGCAGCTTAGGCCCCAGGGGGAGGACAGATACGCAGTATTTT. Translation: CASSLGPRGRTDTQYF.

The chain is built from TRBV5-5 and TRBJ1-3; TRBD1 aligns across 9 bases. V trimming: 1 base; J trimming: 3 bases; junction bases outside the gene matches: 2. Germline loops: CDR1 SGHKS, CDR2 YYEKEE (reference sequence). This CDR3 contains 15 residues. CDR3 in amino acids: CASSLTGGFGNTIYF. Written as DNA, the CDR3 is TGTGCCAGCAGCTTGACAGGGGGCTTTGGAAACACCATATATTTT.

The V and J genes are TRBV6-5 and TRBJ2-7; D may be TRBD1 (6 bases). Looked up from germline, CDR1 is MNHEY and CDR2 is SVGAGI. The CDR3 has 14 residues. The V end was cut by 6 bases, the J end by 2 bases, with 14 bases between. The CDR3 reads CASSDRWGTYEQYF. The DNA of the CDR3 is TGTGCCAGCAGCGACAGGTGGGGCACCTACGAGCAGTACTTC.

This chain uses TRBV6-5 with TRBJ2-7, with a tentative D call TRBD1 (6 bases). Germline V gives CDR1 MNHEY, CDR2 SVGAGI. This CDR3 is built from 15 residues. V was pared by 6 bases and J by 0 bases, with 15 bases between. The CDR3 DNA reads TGTGCCAGCAGCCCATACCACAGGGACTCCTACGAGCAGTACTTC. Amino acid sequence: CASSPYHRDSYEQYF.

The chain couples TRBV19 to TRBJ1-1, with no clear D. Germline values: CDR1 LNHDA, CDR2 SQIVND (reference sequence). This CDR3 is built from 14 residues. The V and J ends lost 4 bases and 1 base respectively, with 10 bases between them. In nucleotides, the CDR3 is TGTGCCAGTAGTAGAAGGCCAGGGAACACTGAAGCTTTCTTT. Its protein is CASSRRPGNTEAFF.

The rearrangement joins TRBV5-1 to TRBJ1-1; no clear D gene. CDR1 SGHRS and CDR2 YFSETQ come from the germline V gene. The V gene lost 4 bases and the J gene lost 2 bases, with 18 bases spanning the gap. CDR3 length equals 16 residues. DNA for the CDR3: TGCGCCAGCAGCGATTCCGGGAACGCAGGAAACACTGAAGCTTTCTTT. Translating gives CASSDSGNAGNTEAFF.

V is TRBV16 and J is TRBJ1-5; possible D gene TRBD1, 6 bases. The germline V and J ends were trimmed by 2 bases and 7 bases, with 12 bases remaining between them. The germline V gene encodes CDR1 KGHSY and CDR2 FQNENV. The CDR3 is 14 amino acids. The DNA of the CDR3 is TGTGCCAGCAGCCAAAAACAGGGATTCCAGCCCCAGCATTTT. Residues: CASSQKQGFQPQHF.

In nucleotides, the CDR3 is TGCGCCAGCAGCTTGGACAGGGAAGTGTGGCAGCCCCAGCATTTT. Its protein is CASSLDREVWQPQHF. J is TRBJ1-5 and V is TRBV5-1; possible D gene TRBD1, 6 bases. The germline gives CDR1 SGHRS, CDR2 YFSETQ. V was shortened by 0 bases and J by 7 bases, with 14 bases between the two germline ends. The CDR3 contains 15 residues. The variable domain in full, with the rest retrieved from reference TRBV5-1 and TRBJ1-5, is KAGVTQTPRYLIKTRGQQVTLSCSPISGHRSVSWYQQTPGQGLQFLFEYFSETQRNKGNFPGRFSGRQFSNSRSEMNVSTLELGDSALYLCASSLDREVWQPQHFGDGTRLSIL.

The chain recombines TRBV5-8 with TRBJ2-2, with TRBD1 matching 7 bases. Germline V gene data show CDR1 as SGHTS and CDR2 as YDEGEE. The CDR3 has 16 residues. J was trimmed by 5 bases and V by 1 base; bases with no gene match: 8. The CDR3 protein is CASSLRGQGTTGELFF. CDR3 DNA: TGTGCCAGCAGCTTGAGGGGGCAGGGGACGACCGGGGAGCTGTTTTTT.

J is TRBJ2-3 and V is TRBV9; 10 bases align to TRBD2. This CDR3 has 16 residues. Per germline, CDR1 SGDLS and CDR2 YYNGEE. Unmatched junction bases numbered 5, after V lost 3 bases and J lost 1 base. DNA of the CDR3: TGTGCCAGCAGCGCCACCCTAGCGGGGGGCACAGATACGCAGTATTTT. Translation: CASSATLAGGTDTQYF. The variable domain in full, completed from reference TRBV9 and TRBJ2-3, reads DSGVTQTPKHLITATGQRVTLRCSPRSGDLSVYWYQQSLDQGLQFLIQYYNGEERAKGNILERFSAQQFPDLHSELNLSSLELGDSALYFCASSATLAGGTDTQYFGPGTRLTVL.

The chain recombines TRBV30 with TRBJ1-1; a possible D gene is TRBD1 (6 bases). Looked up from germline, CDR1 is GTSNPN and CDR2 is SVGIG (reference sequence). The CDR3 consists of 12 residues. Trimming cost V 0 bases and J 14 bases, with 16 bases left between them. In DNA form, the CDR3 reads TGTGCCTGGAGTGTACGAGAGGGACACAGCTTCTTT. Protein sequence: CAWSVREGHSFF.

The chain uses TRBV7-9 and TRBJ2-1; D uncertain. The CDR3 runs 16 residues. Trimming cost V 5 bases and J 3 bases, with 17 bases left between them. CDR1 SEHNR and CDR2 FQNEAQ come from the germline V gene (reference sequence). DNA of the CDR3: TGTGCCAGCAGCGCCTATAGTGTCAACTTCTACAATGAGCAGTTCTTC. Protein sequence: CASSAYSVNFYNEQFF.